The clone carrying this TCR beta chain was detected only a few times. Its antigen is not identified. These data come from a study of identical twins. General observations from the study: There was an excess of low generation probability in the out-of-frame alpha sequences that twins shared. Findings came from cross-sectional statistics, without long-term follow-up of donors.

Template switching added a universal primer site, and cDNA bore unique molecular identifiers. MiXCR was run by TCRdb on the 5' RACE reads, yielding one entry per CDR3 protein. This sample has 350,000 to 600,000 distinct CDR3 sequences, with about 14% found just once. V was pared by 5 bases and J by 4 bases, with 7 bases of the junction left unmatched. The CDR3 has 14 residues. Per the germline V gene, CDR1 is DFQATT and CDR2 is SNEGSKA (reference sequence). These sequences were also reported in another study, on yellow fever vaccine responses in identical twins.

Sequenced sample: CD4+ T cells sorted from blood. This clonotype was sampled from a young woman in good health. The rearrangement uses TRBV20-1 and TRBJ2-7, with TRBD2 matching 11 bases. CDR3 region: CSAPGLAGSYEQYF. CDR3 sequence (DNA): TGCAGTGCTCCCGGACTAGCGGGTTCGTACGAGCAGTACTTC.